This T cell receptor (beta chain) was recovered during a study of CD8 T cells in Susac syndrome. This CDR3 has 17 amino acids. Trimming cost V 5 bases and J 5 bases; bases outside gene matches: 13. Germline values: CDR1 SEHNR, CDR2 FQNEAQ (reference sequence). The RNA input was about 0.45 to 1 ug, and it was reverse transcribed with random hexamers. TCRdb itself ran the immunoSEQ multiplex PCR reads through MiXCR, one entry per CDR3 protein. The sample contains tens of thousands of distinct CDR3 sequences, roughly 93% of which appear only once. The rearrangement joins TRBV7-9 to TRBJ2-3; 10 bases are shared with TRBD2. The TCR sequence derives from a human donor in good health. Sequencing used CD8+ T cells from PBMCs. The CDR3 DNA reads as TGTGCCAGCAGCGGGAAACGTCTAGCGGGAGCGGAAGATACGCAGTATTTT. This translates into CASSGKRLAGAEDTQYF. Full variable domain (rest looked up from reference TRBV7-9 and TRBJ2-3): DTGVSQNPRHKITKRGQNVTFRCDPISEHNRLYWYRQTLGQGPEFLTYFQNEAQLEKSRLLSDRFSAERPKGSFSTLEIQRTEQGDSAMYLCASSGKRLAGAEDTQYFGPGTRLTVL.